This record covers a single T cell receptor (beta chain). Its antigen is unidentified. The data were obtained in a study of post-analysis software for immune sequencing data. Whole-study context: Relapsing-remitting, secondary progressive and progressive-relapsing forms made up the multiple sclerosis disease courses. General study points: People with multiple sclerosis had a significantly lower normalized Chao1 diversity than controls did. Elevated frequency relative to controls characterized several TRBV segments in patients, TRBV5-6, TRBV5-1 and TRBV20-1 among them.

Trimming pared 0 bases from V and 9 bases from J, leaving 13 bases between. From germline, CDR1 is SGHKS and CDR2 YYEKEE (reference sequence). The length of the CDR3 is 14 residues. Sequencing libraries made from TCR beta cDNA carried unique molecular identifiers. Once roughly 0.85 to 11 million T cells were used, hundreds of thousands of cDNA molecules resulted. Via MiXCR, TCRdb re-called the PCR reads, giving one row per CDR3 protein. The sample has almost 700,000 distinct CDR3 sequences, 55% to 70% seen once. The rearrangement links TRBV5-5 to TRBJ2-1; D is possibly TRBD2 (6 bases). This clonotype was obtained from a girl aged 2-15 years with multiple sclerosis. The sequencing sample was made of blood. This chain's CDR3 is CASSLDGLGGEQFF. The CDR3 DNA reads TGTGCCAGCAGCTTGGACGGTTTGGGGGGTGAGCAGTTCTTC.